Listed here are 4 T cell receptor beta chains from one sample, sequenced in a study of OX40 agonist ivuxolimab in advanced cancers. Data came from immunoSEQ multiplex PCR; TCRdb stores just in-frame clones and leaves some out. Altogether more than 60,000 clones are present, around 81% being singletons, with the ten largest covering 3.5% to 5%. Material: CD4+ or CD8+ T cells sorted from blood, obtained in a trial of the OX40 agonist ivuxolimab. These TCRs come from an adult with an advanced solid tumor such as melanoma, head and neck, liver or kidney cancer.

The J gene is TRBJ1-2, the V gene TRBV29-1; 8 bases line up with TRBD1. The J segment lost 4 bases and the V segment lost 2 bases, leaving 0 bases of the junction unmatched. Germline V gene lookup returns CDR1 SQVTM and CDR2 ANQGSEA. The CDR3 is 12 amino acids. The CDR3 here is CSVETGGYGYTF. In DNA, the CDR3 is TGCAGCGTTGAAACAGGGGGCTATGGCTACACCTTC.

This chain uses TRBV28 with TRBJ1-3; no clear D. Germline V gene data show CDR1 as MDHEN and CDR2 as SYDVKM. The V gene lost 5 bases and the J gene lost 6 bases, with 8 bases spanning the gap. CDR3 size: 12 residues. The CDR3 is CASSTPENTIYF. CDR3 DNA sequence: TGTGCCAGCAGTACTCCTGAAAACACCATATATTTT.

This clone showed up just a few times. The sample has other DNA sequences that encode this CDR3 too. V and J are TRBV7-3 and TRBJ2-3; the D is unclear. The CDR3 has 15 residues. Trimming removed 5 bases from V and 0 bases from J, with 12 bases in between. CDR1 is SGHTA, CDR2 FQGTGA, per germline. The CDR3 DNA is TGTGCCAGCAGCCCTCTTGGTCAGAGCACAGATACGCAGTATTTT. Protein product: CASSPLGQSTDTQYF.

The rearrangement joins TRBV6-5 to TRBJ2-3; D is undetermined. The CDR3 covers 13 residues. The V end was cut by 2 bases, the J end by 3 bases, with 6 bases between. Germline-derived CDR1 and CDR2 are MNHEY and SVGAGI. Here the CDR3 reads CASSYGSTDTQYF. The CDR3 DNA reads as TGTGCCAGCAGTTACGGAAGTACAGATACGCAGTATTTT.